The entry below describes one TCR beta chain. Assay used: immunoSEQ multiplex PCR; TCRdb lists only in-frame clones, some missing. The repertoire consists of thousands of clones, with more than 75% occurring once and the leading ten covering 1.5%. The source of the sample is a study of PD-1 blockade in classical Hodgkin lymphoma. The trim removed 1 base at V and 3 bases at J, leaving 6 bases unmatched. Per germline, CDR1 MNHNY and CDR2 SVGAGI (reference sequence). This CDR3 spans 16 amino acids. Time point in this sample: cycle 4 day 1 (C4D1), after 6 weeks of nivolumab. Every one of the patients relapsed after autologous stem cell transplantation (brentuximab vedotin exposure was variable). The authors purified CD4+ T cells from thawed PBMCs by magnetic negative selection.

The chain uses TRBV6-6 and TRBJ2-3, with 8 bases identical to TRBD2. The TCR comes from a human donor with classical Hodgkin lymphoma. Sequenced here: CD4+ T cells from blood, sampled before the fourth cycle of nivolumab. Written as DNA, the CDR3 is TGTGCCAGCAGTTACTTAAGCGGGAGTTGGACAGATACGCAGTATTTT. It translates to CASSYLSGSWTDTQYF.